A single sample is the source of the 26 T cell receptor beta chains below, sequenced in a study of OX40 agonist ivuxolimab in advanced cancers. Clones were read by immunoSEQ multiplex PCR, and TCRdb kept only the in-frame ones, dropping some. The data contain 70,000 to 90,000 clones, approximately 86% of them singletons. The sequencing here drew on CD4+ or CD8+ T cells sorted from blood, taken in a trial of the OX40 agonist ivuxolimab. The receptors derive from an adult with an advanced solid tumor such as melanoma, head and neck, liver or kidney cancer.

Only a few counts were recorded for this clone. The V and J genes are TRBV28 and TRBJ1-1; D call uncertain. Trimming shortened V by 5 bases and J by 7 bases, and 14 bases separated the two germline ends. Germline assignment: CDR1 MDHEN and CDR2 SYDVKM. The CDR3 consists of 13 residues. This CDR3 reads CASSRVNWGEAFF. CDR3 bases: TGTGCCAGCAGTCGAGTGAACTGGGGTGAAGCTTTCTTT.

This sequence joins TRBV7-2 and TRBJ2-1; D gene ambiguous. Trimming stripped 5 bases from V and 7 bases from J, with 18 bases between. Germline assignment: CDR1 SGHTA and CDR2 FQGNSA. The CDR3 runs 15 residues. The CDR3 nucleotides are TGTGCCAGCAGCCCCTCGTATCGGGCGTCGAATGAGCAGTTCTTC. Translated, it gives CASSPSYRASNEQFF.

The chain couples TRBV2 to TRBJ2-3; tentative D call: TRBD2 (5 bases). The CDR3 spans 15 residues. Deletions cut 4 bases from V and 3 bases from J, with 14 bases between. The V gene's germline CDR1 is SNHLY and CDR2 FYNNEI. CDR3: CASSGALEVTDTQYF. CDR3 bases: TGTGCCAGCAGTGGGGCCCTGGAGGTTACAGATACGCAGTATTTT. The complete variable domain, with remaining parts taken from reference TRBV2 and TRBJ2-3, reads EPEVTQTPSHQVTQMGQEVILRCVPISNHLYFYWYRQILGQKVEFLVSFYNNEISEKSEIFDDQFSVERPDGSNFTLKIRSTKLEDSAMYFCASSGALEVTDTQYFGPGTRLTVL.

This chain connects TRBV5-4 to TRBJ1-1; 7 bases fit TRBD1. The CDR3 sequence is 13 residues long. V shed 4 bases, J shed 9 bases, and the junction held 9 bases outside the gene matches. Looked up from germline, CDR1 is SGHNT and CDR2 is YYREEE (reference sequence). CDR3 in amino acids: CASSNTLGQQAFF. The CDR3 bases are TGTGCCAGCAGCAACACGTTGGGACAGCAAGCTTTCTTT.

This sequence joins TRBV4-1 and TRBJ2-7; D unclear. Germline V gene lookup returns CDR1 MGHRA and CDR2 YSYEKL. This CDR3 is built from 14 residues. Trimming pared 0 bases from V and 4 bases from J, leaving 10 bases between. CDR3 sequence reads: CASSQESAGYEQYF. Here the CDR3 DNA reads TGCGCCAGCAGCCAAGAATCCGCAGGTTACGAGCAGTACTTC.

This clone turned up a few times. The CDR3 sequence is CASNKDRDTEAFF. The CDR3 DNA reads TGTGCCAGTAATAAGGACAGGGACACTGAAGCTTTCTTT. The chain is built from TRBV21-1 and TRBJ1-1; TRBD1 is the table's D call, not checked against the DNA. TRBV21-1 is deemed a pseudogene. This CDR3 is built from 13 residues.

The chain is built from TRBV7-8 and TRBJ2-1, with 10 positions matching TRBD1. J was trimmed by 1 base and V by 5 bases; bases with no gene match: 2. Germline CDR1 and CDR2: SGHVS and FQNEAQ. This CDR3 comprises 15 residues. The CDR3 reads CASSRGQGSYNEQFF. The CDR3 bases are TGTGCCAGCAGCCGGGGACAGGGGTCCTACAATGAGCAGTTCTTC.

The chain links TRBV10-3 to TRBJ2-2; D may be TRBD1 or TRBD2 (5 bases each). V gave up 0 bases and J gave up 5 bases, with 10 bases separating them. Germline CDR1 and CDR2: ENHRY and SYGVKD. CDR3 length: 15 residues. As DNA, the CDR3 is TGTGCCATCAGTGAGTCGGGGACGGCGACCGGGGAGCTGTTTTTT. This codes for CAISESGTATGELFF.

This clone was observed a few times. This chain joins TRBV6-5 and TRBJ2-7; 7 nucleotides match TRBD1. The CDR3 sequence is 13 residues long. Germline V CDR1 and CDR2: MNHEY, SVGAGI. Trimming at V came to 6 bases and at J to 5 bases, leaving 7 bases not matched to a gene. CDR3 DNA sequence: TGTGCCAGCAGAACAGGGGTGTCGGACGAGCAGTACTTC. Translation gives CASRTGVSDEQYF.

This chain joins TRBV28 and TRBJ2-7; TRBD1 is a possible D gene (6 bases). Trimming removed 6 bases at V and 4 bases at J, with 10 bases between. The CDR3 loop spans 12 amino acids. Germline loops: CDR1 MDHEN, CDR2 SYDVKM. CDR3 sequence (DNA): TGTGCCAGCAGACCGGACAGATACGAGCAGTACTTC. It codes for CASRPDRYEQYF.

The rearrangement links TRBV18 to TRBJ1-6, with D uncertain. V was trimmed by 3 bases and J by 7 bases, leaving 19 bases between them. This CDR3 has 17 amino acids. Germline V gene sequence: CDR1 KGHSH, CDR2 LQKENI. CDR3 region: CASSPLEGLAPNSPLHF. CDR3 bases: TGTGCCAGCTCACCCCTCGAAGGTCTAGCGCCCAATTCACCCCTCCACTTT.

The chain recombines TRBV9 with TRBJ1-3, with D unresolved. V shed 4 bases and J shed 8 bases, with 13 bases lying between them. Germline V gives CDR1 SGDLS, CDR2 YYNGEE. The CDR3 consists of 13 residues. The chain's CDR3 is CASSQRVWDTIYF. The CDR3 bases are TGTGCCAGCAGCCAACGGGTCTGGGACACCATATATTTT.

The chain combines TRBV28 with TRBJ1-5; 9 nucleotides line up with TRBD1. Per the germline V gene, CDR1 is MDHEN and CDR2 is SYDVKM. The CDR3 has 18 amino acids. V trimming: 3 bases; J trimming: 1 base; junction bases outside the gene matches: 10. The DNA of the CDR3 is TGTGCCAGCAGTTTCCACAGGGGGCTAAGAATGAGCAATCAGCCCCAGCATTTT. It is translated as CASSFHRGLRMSNQPQHF.

This chain uses TRBV28 with TRBJ2-3, with a tentative D call TRBD2 (6 bases). V shed 8 bases and J shed 4 bases, with 10 bases lying between them. Germline lookup yields CDR1 MDHEN and CDR2 SYDVKM. This CDR3 has 12 residues. CDR3 loop: CASLGGADTQYF. The DNA for the CDR3 is TGTGCCAGCCTGGGAGGAGCAGATACGCAGTATTTT. The full variable domain, with the rest looked up from reference TRBV28 and TRBJ2-3, is DVKVTQSSRYLVKRTGEKVFLECVQDMDHENMFWYRQDPGLGLRLIYFSYDVKMKEKGDIPEGYSVSREKKERFSLILESASTNQTSMYLCASLGGADTQYFGPGTRLTVL.

This rearrangement joins TRBV5-4 to TRBJ2-1; D remains unclear. CDR3 length: 13 amino acids. Germline values: CDR1 SGHNT, CDR2 YYREEE (reference sequence). V was pared by 1 base and J by 10 bases, with 12 bases between. Here the CDR3 reads CASSLIGTGEQFF. The DNA of the CDR3 is TGTGCCAGCAGCTTGATAGGAACGGGCGAGCAGTTCTTC.

The J gene is TRBJ1-6, the V gene TRBV28; tentative D call: TRBD1 (5 bases). The germline V gene has CDR1 MDHEN and CDR2 SYDVKM. The CDR3 length is 13 residues. The V end was cut by 8 bases, the J end by 5 bases, with 10 bases between. Here the CDR3 reads CASSGVNNSPLHF. CDR3 DNA sequence: TGTGCCAGCTCGGGGGTAAATAATTCACCCCTCCACTTT.

The chain's CDR3 is CASLRGPEISYEQYF. In DNA, the CDR3 is TGTGCCAGCTTGCGGGGCCCAGAAATCTCCTACGAGCAGTACTTC. The chain joins TRBV2 to TRBJ2-7; D perhaps matches TRBD2 (6 bases). Germline loops: CDR1 SNHLY, CDR2 FYNNEI. V shed 8 bases and J shed 0 bases, with 17 bases lying between them. The CDR3 sequence is 15 residues long. Combining the CDR3 with reference TRBV2 and TRBJ2-7 gives the whole variable domain EPEVTQTPSHQVTQMGQEVILRCVPISNHLYFYWYRQILGQKVEFLVSFYNNEISEKSEIFDDQFSVERPDGSNFTLKIRSTKLEDSAMYFCASLRGPEISYEQYFGPGTRLTVT.

This clone has only a few counts. This chain joins TRBV5-4 and TRBJ2-2; no clear D. Germline CDR1 SGHNT, CDR2 YYREEE (reference sequence). The CDR3 contains 14 residues. Trimming removed 0 bases at V and 5 bases at J, with 8 bases between. This CDR3 is CASSLAGSTGELFF. DNA for the CDR3: TGTGCCAGCAGCTTGGCCGGAAGTACCGGGGAGCTGTTTTTT.

The genes are TRBV7-2 and TRBJ1-2; weak D call: TRBD1 (5 bases). V was cut by 5 bases and J by 7 bases, with 20 bases left in between. This CDR3 has 15 residues. Germline V gene data show CDR1 as SGHTA and CDR2 as FQGNSA. CDR3 DNA: TGTGCCAGCAGCGCGCAGGGCCCCGGGAATAGTGGCTACACCTTC. Amino acid sequence: CASSAQGPGNSGYTF.

The chain combines TRBV15 with TRBJ2-7; no clear D. The germline gives CDR1 LNHNV, CDR2 YYDKDF (reference sequence). V lost 0 bases and J 12 bases, leaving 15 bases between the germline ends. The CDR3 totals 13 residues. CDR3 amino acids: CATSREMVNPPYF. CDR3 sequence (DNA): TGTGCCACCAGCAGAGAGATGGTTAACCCCCCGTACTTC.

This clone has more than one count but fewer than ten. The chain carries TRBV7-8 and TRBJ1-1; TRBD1 is a possible D gene (5 bases). The germline V and J ends were trimmed by 4 bases and 5 bases, with 11 bases remaining between them. The CDR3 is made up of 13 amino acids. Germline CDR1 is SGHVS and CDR2 is FQNEAQ. The CDR3 DNA follows: TGTGCCAGCAGCTCGACAGTGTCGACTGAAGCTTTCTTT. The encoded protein is CASSSTVSTEAFF.

V and J are TRBV19 and TRBJ1-2; D uncertain. CDR3 length: 12 amino acids. Trimming left V 4 bases short and J 1 base short, with 4 bases between. Germline CDR1 and CDR2: LNHDA and SQIVND (reference sequence). CDR3 sequence reads: CASSKGNYGYTF. In DNA form, the CDR3 reads TGTGCCAGTAGTAAGGGTAACTATGGCTACACCTTC.

CDR3 DNA sequence: TGTGCCAGCAGCGTAATAGGGGAGAATGAGCAGTTCTTC. As protein: CASSVIGENEQFF. This chain joins TRBV9 and TRBJ2-1, with D perhaps TRBD1 or TRBD2 (5 bases each). This CDR3 is 13 amino acids long. The V gene lost 1 base and the J gene lost 7 bases, with 9 bases spanning the gap. Germline V gene data show CDR1 as SGDLS and CDR2 as YYNGEE. The full variable domain, rest sourced from reference TRBV9 and TRBJ2-1, is DSGVTQTPKHLITATGQRVTLRCSPRSGDLSVYWYQQSLDQGLQFLIQYYNGEERAKGNILERFSAQQFPDLHSELNLSSLELGDSALYFCASSVIGENEQFFGPGTRLTVL.

This chain joins TRBV6-6 and TRBJ2-2, with D perhaps matching TRBD1 (6 bases). Germline CDR1 reads MNHNY; CDR2 reads SVGAGI (reference sequence). CDR3 length: 16 residues. Deletions cut 5 bases from V and 6 bases from J, with 19 bases between. CDR3 in DNA: TGTGCCAGCAGTCCCTCCCAGGCCAGGGGCCCCGGGGAGCTGTTTTTT. This encodes CASSPSQARGPGELFF.

This clone was detected only a few times. The genes are TRBV4-1 and TRBJ2-1; 8 nucleotides align to TRBD1. In germline, CDR1 is MGHRA, CDR2 YSYEKL. The CDR3 runs 18 residues. The ends lost 3 bases at V and 5 bases at J; junction bases unmatched: 15. The CDR3: CASSQQVLQGGRNNEQFF. For the CDR3, the DNA is TGCGCCAGCAGCCAGCAGGTACTACAGGGGGGTCGTAACAATGAGCAGTTCTTC.

The count of this clone is one. The chain is built from TRBV9 and TRBJ2-1; 8 bases line up with TRBD2. The germline V gene encodes CDR1 SGDLS and CDR2 YYNGEE. The CDR3 sequence is 17 residues long. V was pared by 1 base and J by 2 bases, with 8 bases of the junction left unmatched. Here the CDR3 DNA reads TGTGCCAGCAGCGTACTGGCGGGGGGTTTCGCCTACAATGAGCAGTTCTTC. Translating it yields CASSVLAGGFAYNEQFF.